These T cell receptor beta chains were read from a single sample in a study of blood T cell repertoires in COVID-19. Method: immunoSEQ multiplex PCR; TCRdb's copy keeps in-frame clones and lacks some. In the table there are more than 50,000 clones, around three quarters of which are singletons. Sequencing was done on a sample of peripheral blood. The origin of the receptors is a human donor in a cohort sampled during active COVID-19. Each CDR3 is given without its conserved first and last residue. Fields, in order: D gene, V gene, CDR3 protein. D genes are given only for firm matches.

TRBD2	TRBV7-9	ASSIAGGDNEQF
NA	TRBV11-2	ASSLIDGRQQY
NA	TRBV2	ASTESGYEQY
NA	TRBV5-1	ASSLTGDEQY
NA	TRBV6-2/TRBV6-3	ASSSPGQANYGYT
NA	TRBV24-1	ATSDSYEQY
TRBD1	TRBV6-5	ASTTGGAYEQY
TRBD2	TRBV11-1	ASSLGSGGPGEQY
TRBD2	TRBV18	ASSDKLAGVGYEQY
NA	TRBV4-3	ASSQAPRREQY
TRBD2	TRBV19	ASFSGRANNEQF
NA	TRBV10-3	AISAGNEQF
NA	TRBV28	ASSLSPSNYGYT
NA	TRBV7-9	ASSLQTTGQSSGYT
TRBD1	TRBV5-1	ASSSGQGDTEAF
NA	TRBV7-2	ASSSRRVWNEQF
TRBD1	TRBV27	ASSPTGQKNSPLH
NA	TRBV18	ASSPPFSGSYNEQF
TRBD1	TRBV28	ASSLGTGGVLEQY
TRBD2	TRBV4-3	ASSRTTSGINEQY
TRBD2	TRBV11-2	ASSEGTSGLGETQY
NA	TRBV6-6	ASSMGFRTAYEQY
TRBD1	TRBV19	ASSIPGQGAETQY
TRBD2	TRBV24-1	ATGERGRTDTQY